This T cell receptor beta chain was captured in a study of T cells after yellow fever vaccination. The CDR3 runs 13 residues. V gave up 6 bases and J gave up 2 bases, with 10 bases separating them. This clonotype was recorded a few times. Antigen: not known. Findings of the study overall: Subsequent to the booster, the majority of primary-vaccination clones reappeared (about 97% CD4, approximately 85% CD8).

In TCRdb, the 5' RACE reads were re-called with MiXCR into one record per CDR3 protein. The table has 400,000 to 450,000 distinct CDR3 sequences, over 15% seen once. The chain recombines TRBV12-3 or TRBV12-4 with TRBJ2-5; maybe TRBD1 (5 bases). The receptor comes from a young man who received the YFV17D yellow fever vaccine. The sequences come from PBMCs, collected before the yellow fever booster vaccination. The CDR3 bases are TGTGCCAGCAGCCAAGGGGCGCAAGAGACCCAGTACTTC. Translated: CASSQGAQETQYF.